This T cell receptor (beta chain) was observed in a study of blood T cell repertoires in COVID-19 (TCRdb year 2020). Regarding the research as a whole: Samples from collaborators originated in the United States, Italy and Spain and spanned both the acute and convalescent phases of COVID-19. The material from the prospective study consisted of cDNA or gDNA derived from T cells, B-cell-depleted T cells, or PBMCs. Subjects who had been exposed to COVID-19, were actively infected with it, or had recovered from it provided the deeply sampled blood TCRbeta repertoires that made up the dataset. The repertoires were made available in a free public database intended to serve as a resource for research on the immune response to SARS-CoV-2. The samples were drawn from the first 160 participants of the ongoing ImmuneRACE study and from about 1,200 subjects provided by 6 global collaborators. Sample metadata almost always included a de-identified subject ID, COVID-19 status, age in years and sex. Where available, HLA class I and class II types were obtained from metadata supplied by the sample provider rather than from assay-based typing.

TCRbeta CDR3 regions were amplified from genomic DNA by means of the immunoSEQ Assay, a bias-controlled multiplex PCR. For the original study's pipeline: The number of nucleated cells in each sample was estimated from the amplification of reference gene primers within the assay. Sequence reads were collapsed and filtered to measure the absolute abundance of every unique TCRbeta CDR3 rearrangement. Productive Simpson clonality was computed per sample as the square root of Simpson's diversity index over productive rearrangements. Here the immuneACCESS table is served through TCRdb, limited to in-frame sequences with V and J called. Missing clones are a known gap in these copies; in checked studies unresolved V genes cover under half, and the rest lacks a known reason. The DNA was the basis for D and trimming; V, J and clone size are from that table. The sample table shows over 150,000 clones, and about nine tenths are seen once. In total, the top ten clones hold 1.5% to 2% of the sample.

Study-level results and caveats: The quantity of clinical and demographic metadata differed by source and by participant and was supplied without curation.

A word on this clone: Its antigen specificity is not known. The input lacks base qualities; no much larger clone sits a single base away.

Samples from volunteer blood donors who had recovered from COVID-19 were contributed by a second Seattle source. Collaborating institutions collected whole blood in K2EDTA tubes following their own protocols. For TCRbeta analysis, collaborators shipped samples in one of three forms: frozen whole blood, isolated PBMCs, or DNA extracted from either of those sample types. CDR1 SGHTA and CDR2 FQGNSA were looked up in the germline V gene. The junction carries 19 bases between V and J, which are trimmed by 3 bases and 8 bases respectively. The CDR3 runs 15 amino acids, cysteine and phenylalanine included. CDR3 DNA only is kept here, 45 bases in frame from base 1.

Sequencing input: peripheral blood. The chain is made from TRBV7-2 and TRBJ1-2; the D segment could be TRBD1, given 5 matching bases. This receptor was identified in a man aged 18 to 29 who had recovered from COVID-19. The CDR3 here reads CASSLSGAGPLGYTF. The sequence in DNA is TGTGCCAGCAGCTTGTCGGGCGCAGGGCCTCTAGGCTACACCTTC.